The clone carrying this TCR beta chain was observed a few times. Its antigen is not identified. This record belongs to a study of identical twins. Unique molecular identifiers were present on the cDNA, which also gained a universal primer site by template switching. TCRdb reanalysed the 5' RACE reads using MiXCR and keeps one entry per CDR3 protein. The repertoire consists of under 350,000 distinct CDR3 sequences, with 9.5% occurring once and the leading ten covering around 7.1%. Study-wide results and caveats: Weaker excess twin sharing was seen among beta out-of-frame sequences. Zero-insertion analyses could be partly confounded by invariant MAIT and iNKT cells.

The data were also submitted as part of a second study, on yellow fever vaccine responses in identical twins.

The clonotype originates from a woman under 30 in good health. Sequencing used CD8+ T cells sorted from blood.

CDR3 sequence reads: CASSSATDRDQPQHF. DNA of the CDR3: TGTGCCAGCAGCTCCGCCACGGACAGGGATCAGCCCCAGCATTTT. V gene TRBV13 combines with J gene TRBJ1-5; 8 bases match TRBD1. This CDR3 is 15 amino acids long. CDR1 is PRHDT, CDR2 FYEKMQ, per germline (reference sequence). Trimming at V came to 4 bases and at J to 5 bases, leaving 7 bases not matched to a gene.